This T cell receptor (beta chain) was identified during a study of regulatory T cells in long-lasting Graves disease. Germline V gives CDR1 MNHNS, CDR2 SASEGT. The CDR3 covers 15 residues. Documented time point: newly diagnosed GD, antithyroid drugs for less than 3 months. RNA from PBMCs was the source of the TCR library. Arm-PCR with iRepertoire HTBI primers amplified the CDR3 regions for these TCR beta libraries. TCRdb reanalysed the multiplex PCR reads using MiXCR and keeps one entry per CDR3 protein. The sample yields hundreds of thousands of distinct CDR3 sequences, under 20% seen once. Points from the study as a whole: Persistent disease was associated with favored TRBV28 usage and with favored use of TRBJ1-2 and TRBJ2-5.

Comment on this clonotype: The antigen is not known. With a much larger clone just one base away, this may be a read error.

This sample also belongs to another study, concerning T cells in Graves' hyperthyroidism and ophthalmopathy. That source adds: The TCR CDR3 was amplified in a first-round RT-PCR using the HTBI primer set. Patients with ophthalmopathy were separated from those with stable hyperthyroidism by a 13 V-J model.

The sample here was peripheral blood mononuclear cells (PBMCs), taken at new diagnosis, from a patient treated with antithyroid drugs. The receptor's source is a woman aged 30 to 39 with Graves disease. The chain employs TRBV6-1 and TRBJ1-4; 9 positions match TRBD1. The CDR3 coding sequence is TGTGCCAGCAGTGATCCTATACAGGGGGCTGAAGAACTGTTTTTT. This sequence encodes CASSDPIQGAEELFF.